Below, 25 T cell receptor beta chains from the same sample are listed, as sequenced in a study of T and B cells in COVID-19 patients (dated by TCRdb to the early 2020s). TRB repertoires were amplified using about 240-550 ng of genomic DNA isolated from blood. Data came from an Illumina MiSeq. Multiplex PCR with BIOMED2 TRB-A/B primer pools was used to amplify the TRB rearrangements. In-frame beta chains were kept once TCRdb had trimmed the public reads at Q25 with fastp and called clones with MiXCR. Each CDR3 protein appears once, grouped with its most common genes and DNA. Within this sample are 7,000 or so distinct CDR3 sequences, with 26% of them counted one time only. In total, the top ten clones hold 11% of the sample. The sample taken for sequencing was blood. Receptors were obtained from a human donor with active COVID-19.

A few counts support this clonotype. The chain combines TRBV30 with TRBJ1-5, with a weak D call TRBD1 (5 bases). CDR3 size: 15 residues. V lost 2 bases, J lost 1 base, and 12 bases lay in between. CDR1 and CDR2 from the germline V gene are GTSNPN and SVGIG (reference sequence). The CDR3 is CAWSRGDGSNQPQHF. In DNA, the CDR3 is TGTGCCTGGAGTCGAGGGGATGGGAGCAATCAGCCCCAGCATTTT.

This clonotype was counted a single time. One end of the junction varies from germline; a read error may be responsible. The J gene is TRBJ2-7, the V gene TRBV5-1; D may be TRBD2 (6 bases). From germline, CDR1 is SGHRS and CDR2 YFSETQ. This CDR3 is 12 amino acids long. The CDR3 DNA follows: TGTGCCTGGGGGGTAGATTCCTACGAGCAGTACTTC. It translates to CAWGVDSYEQYF.

This clonotype qualifies as medium-sized (0.01 to 0.1%). The rearrangement links TRBV19 to TRBJ1-5, with TRBD1 as a possible D gene (6 bases). The germline V and J ends were trimmed by 1 base and 1 base, with 8 bases remaining between them. The germline gives CDR1 LNHDA, CDR2 SQIVND (reference sequence). This CDR3 region has 15 residues. The CDR3 nucleotides are TGTGCCAGTAGTATAGGAGGGGGGAGCAATCAGCCCCAGCATTTT. It specifies CASSIGGGSNQPQHF.

V is TRBV7-9 and J is TRBJ2-7; no clear D. This CDR3 has 11 residues. Germline-derived CDR1 and CDR2 are SEHNR and FQNEAQ (reference sequence). V lost 3 bases, J lost 7 bases, and 7 bases lay in between. The CDR3 sequence: CASSFTREQYF. The CDR3 DNA sequence: TGTGCCAGCAGCTTCACGCGGGAGCAGTACTTC.

V gene TRBV11-3 combines with J gene TRBJ2-3, with TRBD2 matching 10 bases. CDR3 length equals 15 residues. CDR1 is SGHNT and CDR2 is YENEEA in the germline V gene. The junction had 7 bases not matched to a gene; V was cut back by 8 bases and J by 2 bases. In DNA form, the CDR3 reads TGTGCCAGCCAGCCAGGGACTAGCGCCACAGATACGCAGTATTTT. Its translation: CASQPGTSATDTQYF.

This clonotype is medium-sized by share. This chain joins TRBV11-3 and TRBJ1-2; 7 bases align to TRBD1. V lost 5 bases to trimming and J lost 8 bases; unmatched junction nucleotides: 11. The length of the CDR3 is 14 residues. Germline lookup yields CDR1 SGHNT and CDR2 YENEEA. Written as DNA, the CDR3 is TGTGCCAGCAGCCCAAGGACAGGTTCAGGGGGCTACACCTTC. Protein: CASSPRTGSGGYTF.

Relative to its sample, this clonotype is medium-sized. The chain recombines TRBV19 with TRBJ2-3; D not certain. The germline V gene encodes CDR1 LNHDA and CDR2 SQIVND (reference sequence). This CDR3 contains 14 residues. The ends were cut back, 7 bases at V and 4 bases at J, with 15 bases in the middle. CDR3 DNA sequence: TGTGCCAGTAAAAACCCATACTCTCCAGATACGCAGTATTTT. This sequence encodes CASKNPYSPDTQYF.

In its sample, this clonotype was seen many times. The chain recombines TRBV6-5 with TRBJ1-1; D is uncertain. The CDR3 totals 12 residues. In germline, CDR1 is MNHEY, CDR2 SVGAGI. Trimming left V 10 bases short and J 9 bases short, with 18 bases between. CDR3 in amino acids: CATGRPTVQAFF. The DNA of the CDR3 is TGTGCCACCGGGCGTCCCACGGTCCAAGCTTTCTTT.

The gene calls are TRBV6-2 or TRBV6-3 and TRBJ1-5, with a tentative D call TRBD1 (6 bases). The CDR3 extends over 15 amino acids. CDR1 is MNHEY and CDR2 is SVGEGT in the germline V gene. V was cut by 2 bases and J by 0 bases, with 8 bases left in between. CDR3 sequence: CASSYGTLSNQPQHF. CDR3 sequence (DNA): TGTGCCAGCAGTTACGGGACACTTAGCAATCAGCCCCAGCATTTT.

In its sample, this clonotype is medium-sized. The chain joins TRBV6-1 to TRBJ2-1, with D perhaps TRBD1 or TRBD2 (6 bases each). Germline V gene data show CDR1 as MNHNS and CDR2 as SASEGT. The ends were cut back, 4 bases at V and 9 bases at J, with 10 bases in the middle. This CDR3 comprises 12 residues. CDR3 bases: TGTGCCAGCAGTGTAAGGGGGGCTGAGCAGTTCTTC. Its protein product is CASSVRGAEQFF.

In its sample, this clonotype was seen many times. The chain links TRBV18 to TRBJ2-5; tentative D call: TRBD1 (6 bases). Germline lookup yields CDR1 KGHSH and CDR2 LQKENI. Trimming shortened V by 6 bases and J by 1 base, and 12 bases separated the two germline ends. This CDR3 has 14 amino acids. CDR3 DNA sequence: TGTGCCAGCTCGCCTACAGGGTTCCAAGAGACCCAGTACTTC. Protein: CASSPTGFQETQYF.

The J gene is TRBJ2-5, the V gene TRBV2, with 9 bases fitting TRBD1. The V gene's germline CDR1 is SNHLY and CDR2 FYNNEI. The CDR3 contains 17 residues. Germline trimming cut 6 bases from V and 1 base from J; bases unmatched to any gene: 12. CDR3 nucleotide sequence: TGTGCCAGCAGGACGAGATACAGGGGGCCGGGCCAAGAGACCCAGTACTTC. Translating gives CASRTRYRGPGQETQYF.

This clonotype has just a few counts. The V call is TRBV7-2, the J call TRBJ2-7, with 7 nucleotides matching TRBD1. The CDR3 extends over 14 amino acids. From germline, CDR1 is SGHTA and CDR2 FQGNSA. J lost 0 bases, V lost 3 bases, and 2 bases had no gene match. CDR3 in amino acids: CASSFRDSSYEQYF. The CDR3 DNA is TGTGCCAGCAGCTTCCGGGACAGCTCCTACGAGCAGTACTTC.

By proportion, this clonotype is medium-sized (0.01 to 0.1%). The rearrangement links TRBV6-2 or TRBV6-3 to TRBJ2-6, with 8 bases that match TRBD2. CDR1 and CDR2 from the germline V gene are MNHEY and SVGEGT. The V and J ends lost 5 bases and 1 base, in that order; junction bases with no gene match: 10. The CDR3 runs 18 residues. This chain's CDR3 is CASSRAAGGRSGANVLTF. The CDR3 region has the DNA TGTGCCAGCAGTCGTGCTGCGGGGGGCAGGTCTGGGGCCAACGTCCTGACTTTC.

The V and J genes are TRBV20-1 and TRBJ2-1; D tentatively reads TRBD1 or TRBD2 (5 bases each). CDR3 length: 15 residues. Germline values: CDR1 DFQATT, CDR2 SNEGSKA (reference sequence). The V end lost 5 bases, the J end lost 2 bases, and 16 bases lay between the germline ends. The chain's CDR3 is CSAPTGTKAYNEQFF. As DNA, the CDR3 is TGCAGTGCTCCCACCGGGACCAAGGCCTACAATGAGCAGTTCTTC.

This chain connects TRBV19 to TRBJ2-7; 12 bases match TRBD1. The germline gives CDR1 LNHDA, CDR2 SQIVND (reference sequence). With 3 bases clipped from V and 2 bases from J, the junction kept 5 bases outside the gene matches. This CDR3 comprises 16 residues. In nucleotides, the CDR3 is TGTGCCAGTAGTATCGGGACAGGGGGCACCCCCTACGAGCAGTACTTC. The encoded protein is CASSIGTGGTPYEQYF.

The genes are TRBV4-1 and TRBJ1-2; D is unclear. Looked up from germline, CDR1 is MGHRA and CDR2 is YSYEKL. CDR3 size: 13 residues. The ends were cut back, 0 bases at V and 4 bases at J, with 6 bases in the middle. In DNA form, the CDR3 reads TGCGCCAGCAGCCAAGATGGATTCTATGGCTACACCTTC. This encodes CASSQDGFYGYTF.

This clonotype came up a few times. V gene TRBV7-9 combines with J gene TRBJ1-1; no clear D. Trimming took off 2 bases at V and 0 bases at J, with 10 bases between the two ends. The CDR3 sequence is 15 residues long. CDR1 and CDR2 from the germline V gene are SEHNR and FQNEAQ (reference sequence). CDR3 sequence: CASSLRPTLNTEAFF. Here the CDR3 DNA reads TGTGCCAGCAGCTTAAGGCCGACCCTGAACACTGAAGCTTTCTTT.

This chain links TRBV7-2 with TRBJ2-7; D might be TRBD2 (7 bases). Trimming cost V 2 bases and J 2 bases, with 13 bases left between them. The CDR3 sequence is 15 residues long. CDR1 and CDR2 from the germline V gene are SGHTA and FQGNSA. The CDR3, as DNA: TGTGCCAGCAGCTTAAGGGCGGGGGCTGCCTACGAGCAGTACTTC. Translated: CASSLRAGAAYEQYF.

V usage is TRBV18 and J usage is TRBJ1-1; D ambiguous. The CDR3 loop spans 13 amino acids. Germline lookup yields CDR1 KGHSH and CDR2 LQKENI. The ends were cut back, 1 base at V and 1 base at J, with 4 bases in the middle. CDR3 bases: TGTGCCAGCTCACCACAAAGGAACACTGAAGCTTTCTTT. Residues: CASSPQRNTEAFF.

By share of the sample, this clonotype is medium-sized. The genes are TRBV29-1 and TRBJ2-2; tentatively, D is TRBD1 (6 bases). Germline V CDR1 and CDR2: SQVTM, ANQGSEA. The CDR3 extends over 13 amino acids. Trimming left V 3 bases short and J 5 bases short, with 10 bases between. The CDR3 is CSVDTGWTGELFF. CDR3 DNA: TGCAGCGTTGATACAGGGTGGACCGGGGAGCTGTTTTTT.

This clonotype is a singleton in its sample. The chain employs TRBV24-1 and TRBJ2-1, with TRBD2 matching over 8 bases. In germline, CDR1 is KGHDR, CDR2 SFDVKD. Germline trimming cut 3 bases from V and 3 bases from J; bases unmatched to any gene: 12. CDR3 length equals 18 residues. The CDR3 sequence is CATSDPGGGLADYNEQFF. The CDR3 DNA reads TGTGCCACCAGTGATCCAGGCGGGGGGCTAGCGGACTACAATGAGCAGTTCTTC.

The CDR3 loop is CSARAALRDNSPLHF. CDR3 DNA: TGCAGTGCTAGGGCGGCCTTACGAGATAATTCACCCCTCCACTTT. The chain recombines TRBV20-1 with TRBJ1-6, with D unclear. This CDR3 comprises 15 residues. Per the germline V gene, CDR1 is DFQATT and CDR2 is SNEGSKA (reference sequence). V was shortened by 3 bases and J by 5 bases, with 14 bases between the two germline ends.

The J gene is TRBJ1-4, the V gene TRBV5-4; no firm D call. Trimming pared 1 base from V and 0 bases from J, leaving 7 bases between. Germline assignment: CDR1 SGHNT and CDR2 YYREEE (reference sequence). This CDR3 comprises 15 residues. The CDR3 is CASSLSPATNEKLFF. The CDR3 DNA reads as TGTGCCAGCAGCTTGTCTCCGGCAACTAATGAAAAACTGTTTTTT.

This chain connects TRBV28 to TRBJ2-7; 10 bases are a match to TRBD1. The ends lost 5 bases at V and 8 bases at J; junction bases unmatched: 9. The germline gives CDR1 MDHEN, CDR2 SYDVKM. This CDR3 comprises 14 residues. CDR3 sequence (DNA): TGTGCCAGCAGTCGACAGGGGGCGTATTGGAAGCAGTACTTC. Encoded protein: CASSRQGAYWKQYF.